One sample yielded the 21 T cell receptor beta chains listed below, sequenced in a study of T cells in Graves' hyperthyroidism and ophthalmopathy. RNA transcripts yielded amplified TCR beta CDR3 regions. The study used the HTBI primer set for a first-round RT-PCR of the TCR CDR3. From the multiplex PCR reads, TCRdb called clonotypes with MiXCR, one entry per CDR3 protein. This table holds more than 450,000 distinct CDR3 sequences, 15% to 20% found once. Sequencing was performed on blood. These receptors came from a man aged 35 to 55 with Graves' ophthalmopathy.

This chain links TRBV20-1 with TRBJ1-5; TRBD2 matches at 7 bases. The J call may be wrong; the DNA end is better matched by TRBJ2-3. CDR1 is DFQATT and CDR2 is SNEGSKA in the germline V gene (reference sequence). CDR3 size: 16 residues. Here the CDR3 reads CSARDGRGVADQPQYF. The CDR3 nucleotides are TGCAGTGCTAGAGATGGGAGGGGAGTTGCTGATCAGCCCCAGTATTTT.

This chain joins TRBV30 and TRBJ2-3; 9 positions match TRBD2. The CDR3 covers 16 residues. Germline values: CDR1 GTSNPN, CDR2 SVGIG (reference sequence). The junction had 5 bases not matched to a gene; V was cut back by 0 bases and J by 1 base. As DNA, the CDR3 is TGTGCCTGGAGTGTATCAGCGGGGGGCCGCACAGATACGCAGTATTTT. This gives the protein CAWSVSAGGRTDTQYF.

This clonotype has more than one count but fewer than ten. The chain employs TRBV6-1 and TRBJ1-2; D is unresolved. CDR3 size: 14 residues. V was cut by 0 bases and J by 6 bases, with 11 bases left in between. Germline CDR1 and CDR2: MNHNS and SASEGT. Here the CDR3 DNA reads TGTGCCAGCAGTGAAGCGGCTACTTTGGATGGCTACACCTTC. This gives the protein CASSEAATLDGYTF.

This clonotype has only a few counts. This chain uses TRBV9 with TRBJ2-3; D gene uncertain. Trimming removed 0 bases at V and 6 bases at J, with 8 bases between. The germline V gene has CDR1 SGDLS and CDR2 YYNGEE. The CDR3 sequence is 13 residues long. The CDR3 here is CASSVDSRDTQYF. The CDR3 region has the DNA TGTGCCAGCAGCGTAGACTCGCGGGATACGCAGTATTTT.

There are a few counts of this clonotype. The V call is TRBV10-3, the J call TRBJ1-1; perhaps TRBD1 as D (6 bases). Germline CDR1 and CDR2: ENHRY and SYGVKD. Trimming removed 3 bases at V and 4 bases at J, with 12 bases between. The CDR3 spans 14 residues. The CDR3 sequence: CAISEMGAGTEAFF. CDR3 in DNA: TGTGCCATCAGTGAAATGGGGGCTGGCACTGAAGCTTTCTTT.

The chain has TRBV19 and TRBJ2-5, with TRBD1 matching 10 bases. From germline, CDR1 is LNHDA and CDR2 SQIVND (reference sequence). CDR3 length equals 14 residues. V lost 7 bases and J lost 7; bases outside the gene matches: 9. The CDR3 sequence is CASTPTGGAGTQYF. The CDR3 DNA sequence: TGTGCCAGTACCCCGACAGGGGGCGCGGGGACCCAGTACTTC.

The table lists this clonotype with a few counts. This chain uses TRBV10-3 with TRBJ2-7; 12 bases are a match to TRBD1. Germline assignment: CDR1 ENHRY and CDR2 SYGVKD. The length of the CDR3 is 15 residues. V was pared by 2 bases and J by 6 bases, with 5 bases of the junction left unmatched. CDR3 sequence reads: CAISELRDRGREQYF. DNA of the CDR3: TGTGCCATCAGTGAGCTTAGGGACAGGGGGCGCGAGCAGTACTTC.

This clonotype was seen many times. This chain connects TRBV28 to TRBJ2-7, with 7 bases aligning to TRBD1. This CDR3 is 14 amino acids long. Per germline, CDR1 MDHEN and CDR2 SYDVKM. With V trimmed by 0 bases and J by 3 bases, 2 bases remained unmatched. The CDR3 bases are TGTGCCAGCAGTTTATGGGGGGACAGCTACGAGCAGTACTTC. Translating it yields CASSLWGDSYEQYF.

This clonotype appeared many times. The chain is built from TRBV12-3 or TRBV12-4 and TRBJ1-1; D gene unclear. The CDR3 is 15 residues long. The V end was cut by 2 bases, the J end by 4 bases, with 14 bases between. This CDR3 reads CASSLFQALGTEAFF. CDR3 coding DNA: TGTGCCAGCAGTTTATTCCAGGCCCTGGGCACTGAAGCTTTCTTT.

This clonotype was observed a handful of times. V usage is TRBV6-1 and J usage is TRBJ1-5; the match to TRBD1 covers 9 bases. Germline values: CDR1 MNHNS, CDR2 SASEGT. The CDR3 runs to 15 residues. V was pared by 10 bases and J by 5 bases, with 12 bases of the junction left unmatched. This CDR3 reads CATTRQGVSDQPQHF. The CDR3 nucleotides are TGTGCCACCACAAGACAGGGGGTTTCGGATCAGCCCCAGCATTTT.

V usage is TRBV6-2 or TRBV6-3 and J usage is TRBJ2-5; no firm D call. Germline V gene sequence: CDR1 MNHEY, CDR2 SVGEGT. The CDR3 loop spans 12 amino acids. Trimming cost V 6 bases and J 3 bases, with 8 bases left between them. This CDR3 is CASSSRKETQYF. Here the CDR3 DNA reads TGTGCCAGCAGCTCACGCAAAGAGACCCAGTACTTC.

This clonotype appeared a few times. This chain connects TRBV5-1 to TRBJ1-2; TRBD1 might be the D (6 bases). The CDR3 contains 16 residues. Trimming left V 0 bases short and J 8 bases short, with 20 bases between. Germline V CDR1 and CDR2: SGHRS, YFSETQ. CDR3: CASSLGVDRWPRGYTF. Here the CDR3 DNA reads TGCGCCAGCAGCTTGGGGGTCGACAGGTGGCCCCGGGGCTACACCTTC.

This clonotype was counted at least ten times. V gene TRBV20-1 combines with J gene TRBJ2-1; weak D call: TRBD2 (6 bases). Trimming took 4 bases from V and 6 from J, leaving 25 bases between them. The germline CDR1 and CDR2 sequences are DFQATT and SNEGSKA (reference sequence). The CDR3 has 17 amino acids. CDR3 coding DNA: TGCAGTGCTATCCAGGCGAGCGGGCCTCGGAGATCCAATGAGCAGTTCTTC. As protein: CSAIQASGPRRSNEQFF.

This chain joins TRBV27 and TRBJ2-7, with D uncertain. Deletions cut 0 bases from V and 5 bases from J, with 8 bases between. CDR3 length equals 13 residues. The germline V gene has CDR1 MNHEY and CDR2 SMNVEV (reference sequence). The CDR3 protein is CASSLSMGNEQYF. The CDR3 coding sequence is TGTGCCAGCAGTTTATCGATGGGGAACGAGCAGTACTTC.

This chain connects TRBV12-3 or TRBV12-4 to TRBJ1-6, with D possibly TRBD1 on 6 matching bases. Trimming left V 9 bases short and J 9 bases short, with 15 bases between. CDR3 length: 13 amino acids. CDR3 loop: CASQGRGFSPLHF. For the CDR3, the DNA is TGTGCCAGTCAGGGGAGGGGATTTTCACCCCTCCACTTT.

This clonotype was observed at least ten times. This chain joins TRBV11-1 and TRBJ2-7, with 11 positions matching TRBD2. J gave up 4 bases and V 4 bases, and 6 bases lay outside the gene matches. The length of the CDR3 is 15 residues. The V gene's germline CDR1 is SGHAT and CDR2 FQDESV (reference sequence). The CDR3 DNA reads TGTGCCAGCAGCTCCACTAGCGGGAGTTATTACGAGCAGTACTTC. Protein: CASSSTSGSYYEQYF.

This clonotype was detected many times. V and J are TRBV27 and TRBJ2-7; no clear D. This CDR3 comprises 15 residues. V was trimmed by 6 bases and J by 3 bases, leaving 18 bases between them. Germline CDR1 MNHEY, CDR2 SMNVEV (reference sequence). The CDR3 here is CASSQSPGLIYEQYF. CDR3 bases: TGTGCCAGCAGCCAATCCCCGGGCCTTATCTACGAGCAGTACTTC.

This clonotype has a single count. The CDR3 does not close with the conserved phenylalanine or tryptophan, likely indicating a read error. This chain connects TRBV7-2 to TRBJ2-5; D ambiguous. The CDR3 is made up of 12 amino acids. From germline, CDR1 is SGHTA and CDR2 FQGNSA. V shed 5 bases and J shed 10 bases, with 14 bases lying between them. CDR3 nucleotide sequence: TGTGCCAGCAGCCTCCTCGTCGGCCGCCAGTACCTC. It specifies CASSLLVGRQYL.

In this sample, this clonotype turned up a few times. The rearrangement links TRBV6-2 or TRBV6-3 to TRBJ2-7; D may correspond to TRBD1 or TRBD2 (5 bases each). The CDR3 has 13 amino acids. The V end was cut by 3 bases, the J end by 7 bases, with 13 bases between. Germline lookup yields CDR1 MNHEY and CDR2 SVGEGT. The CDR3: CASSYVKGSEQYF. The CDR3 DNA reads TGTGCCAGCAGTTATGTAAAGGGGAGTGAGCAGTACTTC.

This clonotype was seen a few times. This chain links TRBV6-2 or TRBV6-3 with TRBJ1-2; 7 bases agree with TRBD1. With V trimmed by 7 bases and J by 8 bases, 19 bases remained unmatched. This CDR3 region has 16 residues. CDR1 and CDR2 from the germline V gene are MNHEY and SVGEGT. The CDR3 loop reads CASTTHFVHTGVGYTF. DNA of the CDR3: TGTGCCAGCACCACCCACTTTGTCCACACAGGGGTCGGCTACACCTTC.

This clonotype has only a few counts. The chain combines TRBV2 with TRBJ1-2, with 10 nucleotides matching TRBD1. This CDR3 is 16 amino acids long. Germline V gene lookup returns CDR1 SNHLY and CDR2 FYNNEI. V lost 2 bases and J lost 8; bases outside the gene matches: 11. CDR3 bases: TGTGCCAGCAGTGAAATCTTTTGGACAGGGGGAGAGGGCTACACCTTC. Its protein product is CASSEIFWTGGEGYTF. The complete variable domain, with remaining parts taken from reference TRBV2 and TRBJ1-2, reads EPEVTQTPSHQVTQMGQEVILRCVPISNHLYFYWYRQILGQKVEFLVSFYNNEISEKSEIFDDQFSVERPDGSNFTLKIRSTKLEDSAMYFCASSEIFWTGGEGYTFGSGTRLTVV.